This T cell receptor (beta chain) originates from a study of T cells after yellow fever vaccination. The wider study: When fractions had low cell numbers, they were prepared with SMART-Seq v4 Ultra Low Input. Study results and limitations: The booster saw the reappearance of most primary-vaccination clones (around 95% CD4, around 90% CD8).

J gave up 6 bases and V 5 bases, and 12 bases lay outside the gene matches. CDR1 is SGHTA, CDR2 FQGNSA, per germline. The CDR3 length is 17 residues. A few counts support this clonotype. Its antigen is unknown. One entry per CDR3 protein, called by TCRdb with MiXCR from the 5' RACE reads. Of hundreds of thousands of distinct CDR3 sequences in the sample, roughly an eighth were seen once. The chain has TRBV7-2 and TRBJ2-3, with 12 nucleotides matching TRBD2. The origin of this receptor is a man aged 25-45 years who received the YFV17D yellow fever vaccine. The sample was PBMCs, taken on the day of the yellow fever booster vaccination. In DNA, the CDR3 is TGTGCCAGCAGCCGGCGCGGGCTAGCGGGAGGGCCGGATACGCAGTATTTT. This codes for CASSRRGLAGGPDTQYF. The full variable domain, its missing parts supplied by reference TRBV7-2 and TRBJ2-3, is GAGVSQSPSNKVTEKGKDVELRCDPISGHTALYWYRQSLGQGLEFLIYFQGNSAPDKSGLPSDRFSAERTGGSVSTLTIQRTQQEDSAVYLCASSRRGLAGGPDTQYFGPGTRLTVL.